Following are 11 T cell receptor beta chains from one sample sequenced in a study of response to subunit inactivated influenza vaccine. A single record per CDR3 protein comes from TCRdb applying MiXCR to the RT-PCR reads. Of more than 500,000 distinct CDR3 sequences in the sample, 11% were seen once. These data were also filed under a second study, of T cells expressing NK-cell markers. That study adds: In generating TCR beta cDNA, 5'RACE template switching with UMIs was used.

The source material was PBMCs from blood, sampled on the day of vaccination. The origin of the receptors is a man aged 45 to 65 who received an inactivated influenza vaccine.

This clonotype has at least ten counts. The chain joins TRBV12-3 or TRBV12-4 to TRBJ1-1; no clear D. This CDR3 has 14 amino acids. The V end was cut by 2 bases, the J end by 0 bases, with 7 bases between. The CDR3 bases are TGTGCCAGCAGTTTAAGAGGCATGAACACTGAAGCTTTCTTT. Its translation: CASSLRGMNTEAFF.

The sample holds a few counts of this clonotype. The V gene is TRBV5-6, the J gene TRBJ2-3; 10 bases agree with TRBD1. CDR1 is SGHDT and CDR2 is YYEEEE in the germline V gene. The V gene end was trimmed by 4 bases and the J gene end by 2 bases; junction bases not matched to a gene: 4. The CDR3 extends over 15 amino acids. CDR3 DNA sequence: TGTGCCAGCAGCGGGGACAGGGGATACACAGATACGCAGTATTTT. This sequence encodes CASSGDRGYTDTQYF.

This chain's CDR3 is CASSRRTGANEKLFF. The CDR3 DNA follows: TGTGCCAGCAGCAGACGGACAGGGGCTAATGAAAAACTGTTTTTT. V gene TRBV7-9 combines with J gene TRBJ1-4, with 9 bases that match TRBD1. This CDR3 region has 15 residues. Trimming cost V 5 bases and J 3 bases; bases outside gene matches: 4. The germline V gene encodes CDR1 SEHNR and CDR2 FQNEAQ (reference sequence). The whole variable domain, filled in from reference TRBV7-9 and TRBJ1-4, reads DTGVSQNPRHKITKRGQNVTFRCDPISEHNRLYWYRQTLGQGPEFLTYFQNEAQLEKSRLLSDRFSAERPKGSFSTLEIQRTEQGDSAMYLCASSRRTGANEKLFFGSGTQLSVL.

The chain couples TRBV7-2 to TRBJ2-3; maybe TRBD2 (7 bases). Germline CDR1 SGHTA, CDR2 FQGNSA. The CDR3 sequence is 15 residues long. V was pared by 3 bases and J by 4 bases, with 14 bases between. The CDR3 DNA is TGTGCCAGCAGCTTCGGGGGGCCTCGCTCAGATACGCAGTATTTT. It translates to CASSFGGPRSDTQYF.

This clonotype came up a few times. The chain joins TRBV9 to TRBJ2-2; D unresolved. The CDR3 has 15 residues. Trimming took 0 bases from V and 1 from J, leaving 7 bases between them. Germline assignment: CDR1 SGDLS and CDR2 YYNGEE. The CDR3 loop is CASSVGVVNTGELFF. The CDR3 region has the DNA TGTGCCAGCAGCGTAGGGGTGGTGAACACCGGGGAGCTGTTTTTT.

Many counts were recorded for this clonotype. J is TRBJ2-7 and V is TRBV29-1, with D possibly TRBD2 on 5 matching bases. Trimming stripped 5 bases from V and 2 bases from J, with 16 bases between. Germline assignment: CDR1 SQVTM and CDR2 ANQGSEA. The length of the CDR3 is 14 residues. CDR3 residues: CSVITDGKTYEQYF. In DNA form, the CDR3 reads TGCAGCGTTATCACTGACGGGAAAACCTACGAGCAGTACTTC.

V is TRBV20-1 and J is TRBJ2-4, with 7 bases lining up with TRBD1. This CDR3 spans 13 amino acids. Germline CDR1 is DFQATT and CDR2 is SNEGSKA (reference sequence). J lost 3 bases, V lost 6 bases, and 5 bases had no gene match. The CDR3 region is CSAQGQFKNIQYF. Written as DNA, the CDR3 is TGCAGTGCCCAGGGACAGTTCAAAAACATTCAGTACTTC.

The V and J genes are TRBV4-1 and TRBJ2-4; TRBD2 agrees at 8 bases. The CDR3 runs to 16 residues. Germline assignment: CDR1 MGHRA and CDR2 YSYEKL. Trimming at V came to 2 bases and at J to 8 bases, leaving 11 bases not matched to a gene. The CDR3 spells CASSQNLLAGIDIQYF. The CDR3 nucleotides read TGCGCCAGCAGCCAAAACCTGTTAGCGGGAATTGACATTCAGTACTTC.

V and J are TRBV20-1 and TRBJ2-5; TRBD2 aligns across 9 bases. Germline trimming cut 6 bases from V and 5 bases from J; bases unmatched to any gene: 13. The CDR3 runs to 15 residues. Germline CDR1 DFQATT, CDR2 SNEGSKA (reference sequence). This chain's CDR3 is CSALTSGTFRETQYF. The CDR3 DNA is TGCAGTGCGTTGACTAGCGGAACTTTTCGGGAGACCCAGTACTTC.

The chain has TRBV7-2 and TRBJ2-1; 8 nucleotides align to TRBD2. The CDR3 has 17 amino acids. CDR1 and CDR2 from the germline V gene are SGHTA and FQGNSA. J was trimmed by 10 bases and V by 0 bases; bases with no gene match: 14. The CDR3 nucleotides are TGTGCCAGCAGCTTAGCGCCAGGGTTTAGCGGGATAAGGGAGCAGTTCTTC. It is translated as CASSLAPGFSGIREQFF.

The chain uses TRBV7-8 and TRBJ1-6; D gene unclear. The CDR3 spans 15 residues. Between the trimmed V and J ends, which lost 1 base and 6 bases, there was a span of 10 bases. Germline CDR1 is SGHVS and CDR2 is FQNEAQ. The CDR3 here is CASSLGQRVNSPLHF. The DNA of the CDR3 is TGTGCCAGCAGCTTAGGGCAGAGAGTTAATTCACCCCTCCACTTT. The full variable domain, with the rest looked up from reference TRBV7-8 and TRBJ1-6, is GAGVSQSPRYKVAKRGQDVALRCDPISGHVSLFWYQQALGQGPEFLTYFQNEAQLDKSGLPSDRFFAERPEGSVSTLKIQRTQQEDSAVYLCASSLGQRVNSPLHFGNGTRLTVT.